This entry concerns a single T cell receptor (beta chain). As yet, its antigen is unknown. The data belong to a study of monozygotic twins with inflammatory bowel disease. Study-wide points: Using the inverse Simpson index, IBD patients had lower TCRbeta diversity than healthy co-twins.

Every TCR library used roughly 3,700 ng of total RNA. UMIs that included a 6-nucleotide sample barcode were added by template switching, which took place during cDNA synthesis. From its re-call of the 5' RACE reads, TCRdb lists each CDR3 protein once, without DNA. This table lists roughly 100,000 distinct CDR3 sequences. CDR3 length: 20 residues. CDR1 is LGHNA and CDR2 is YSLEER in the germline V gene. Every donor provided one blood sample measuring roughly 2.4 ml. The source is a human donor with ulcerative colitis or Crohn's disease, or a healthy co-twin of an affected twin (not recorded which). The chain is built from TRBV4-3 and TRBJ2-3; the TCRdb call, TRBD2, lacks DNA for checking. The sequenced material came from blood. The chain's CDR3 is CASSQFSPGLAGRVTDTQYF.